The rows below give T cell receptor beta chains drawn from one sample of a study of graft-versus-host responses after intestinal transplantation. Only in-frame clones appear in the TCRdb table, and some are missing; sequencing was by immunoSEQ multiplex PCR. In the table there are tens of thousands of clones, around 85% of which are singletons. These receptors have no known antigen. Sequenced material: unstimulated CD4+ T cells sorted from spleen or lymph node cells, taken before transplant. The receptors here all came from a human donor who was the organ donor for an intestinal transplant. Each CDR3 is given with its conserved first and last residue.

J gene	CDR3 length	V gene	CDR3 protein
TRBJ1-5	14	TRBV5-1	CASSLARSNQPQHF
TRBJ1-5	13	TRBV6-6	CASRTGENQPQHF
TRBJ1-2	12	TRBV27	CASSFRGGGYTF
TRBJ1-2	13	TRBV2	CASSRTANYGYTF
TRBJ2-6	14	TRBV6-5	CASSYLSGANVLTF
TRBJ1-1	15	TRBV7-8	CASSIAGGRYTEAFF
TRBJ1-2	15	TRBV6-1	CASSRGTLENYGYTF
TRBJ1-2	12	TRBV10-3	CAISESDYGYTF
TRBJ2-7	16	TRBV7-2	CASSLVSKTGSYEQYF
TRBJ2-7	15	TRBV15	CATSRDPSGSYEQYF
TRBJ1-2	13	TRBV5-1	CASSLGQNYGYTF
TRBJ2-7	14	TRBV2	CASTGTGVKNEQYF
TRBJ2-1	14	TRBV5-6	CASSSTESYNEQFF
TRBJ2-4	17	TRBV11-2	CASSSRLGETTKNIQYF
TRBJ1-2	14	TRBV30	CAWSPGWGLYGYTF
TRBJ2-7	15	TRBV5-6	CATTIWGRTTYEQYF
TRBJ2-3	18	TRBV4-1	CASSQEAQRGQGTDTQYF
TRBJ2-7	15	TRBV5-4	CASSLEVGYGYEQYF
TRBJ2-1	15	TRBV4-1	CASSQAGGQYNEQFF
TRBJ2-7	13	TRBV11-2	CASSGSHSYEQYF
TRBJ1-1	13	TRBV11-3	CASSRQPNTEAFF
TRBJ2-7	14	TRBV30	CAWSRGQGAYEQYF
TRBJ2-5	12	TRBV30	CAWKGTGETQYF
TRBJ1-6	14	TRBV5-1	CASSRGTENSPLHF
TRBJ2-7	13	TRBV6-5	CASSVQGSYEQYF
TRBJ2-4	17	TRBV7-2	CASSPRVKVGTKNIQYF
TRBJ1-5	15	TRBV19	CASIGQGAGDQPQHF
TRBJ1-1	15	TRBV5-4	CASSLDIQVNTEAFF
TRBJ1-2	12	TRBV5-1	CASSPGTYGYTF
TRBJ2-7	11	TRBV20-1	CSASGRDEQYF
TRBJ1-2	13	TRBV7-9	CASSLAPGGGYTF
TRBJ2-3	17	TRBV10-3	CAISERQLAGDTDTQYF
TRBJ1-2	17	TRBV19	CASSERKANRKTYGYTF
TRBJ2-7	14	TRBV2	CASRGLPIGHEQYF
TRBJ2-3	12	TRBV9	CASSVELNTQYF
TRBJ1-2	13	TRBV6-1	CANRQGRVGGYTF
TRBJ1-6	15	TRBV6-5	CASRKGQGLNSPLHF
TRBJ2-5	13	TRBV25-1	CASSRGAQETQYF
TRBJ1-6	11	TRBV7-2	CASSLRSPLHF
TRBJ1-2	20	TRBV2	CASSEASLGTGLGGNYGYTF
TRBJ1-5	15	TRBV11-2	CASSLAGDSNQPQHF
TRBJ2-7	16	TRBV5-1	CASSLAKTGYAHEQYF
TRBJ1-2	13	TRBV5-1	CASSLDRVYGYTF
TRBJ2-3	16	TRBV5-1	CASSLGRGASTDTQYF
TRBJ2-3	14	TRBV9	CASTVELMTDTQYF
TRBJ2-5	14	TRBV7-2	CASSLAGTRETQYF
TRBJ2-5	11	TRBV6-5	CASSLRETQYF
TRBJ2-7	14	TRBV27	CASRGTVSSYEQYF